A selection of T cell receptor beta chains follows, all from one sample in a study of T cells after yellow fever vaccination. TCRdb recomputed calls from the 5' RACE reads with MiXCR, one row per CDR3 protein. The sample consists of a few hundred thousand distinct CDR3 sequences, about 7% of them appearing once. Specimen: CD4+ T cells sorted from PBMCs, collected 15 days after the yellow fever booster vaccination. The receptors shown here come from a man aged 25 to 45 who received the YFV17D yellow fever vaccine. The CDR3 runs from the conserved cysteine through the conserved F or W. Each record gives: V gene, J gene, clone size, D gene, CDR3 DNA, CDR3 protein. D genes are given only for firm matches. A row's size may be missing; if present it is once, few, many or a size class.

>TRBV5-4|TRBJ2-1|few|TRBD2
TGTGCCAGCAGCCCCTCGGGGGGGCGAAGTATATATGAGCAGTTCTTC
CASSPSGGRSIYEQFF
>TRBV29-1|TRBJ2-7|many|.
TGCAGCCTCTCGGAGCAGTACTTC
CSLSEQYF
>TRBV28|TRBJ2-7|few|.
TGTGCCAGCAGTGGACACGAGGGGGGAGACTCCTACGAGCAGTACTTC
CASSGHEGGDSYEQYF
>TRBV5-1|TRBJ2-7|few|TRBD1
TGCGCCAGCAACGGGGGACAGGGAACCTACGAGCAGTACTTC
CASNGGQGTYEQYF
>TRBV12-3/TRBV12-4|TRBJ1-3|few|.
TGTGCCAGCAGTTCCGCAGGTTCAGGGGCCGGAAACACCATATATTTT
CASSSAGSGAGNTIYF
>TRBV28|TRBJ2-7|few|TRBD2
TGTGCCAGCAGTCCGCCTCGGGGGGAAGGGCAGTACTTC
CASSPPRGEGQYF
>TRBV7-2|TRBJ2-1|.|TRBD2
TGTGCCAGCAGACGCACTAGCGGGAGCATCGTTGAGCAGTTCTTC
CASRRTSGSIVEQFF
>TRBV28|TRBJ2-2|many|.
TGTGCCAGCAGTGGCGGGGCCAACACCGGGGAGCTGTTTTTT
CASSGGANTGELFF
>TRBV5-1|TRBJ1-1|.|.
TGCGCCAGCAGCGTTGGGGGGGGGCGAAGCACTGAAGCTTTCTTT
CASSVGGGRSTEAFF
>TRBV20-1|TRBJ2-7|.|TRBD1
TGCAGTGCTGGGACAGGGAGGGCCGAGCAGTACTTC
CSAGTGRAEQYF
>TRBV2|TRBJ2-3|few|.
TGTGCCAGCAGTGAAGCGCGGAATCTGGGTACGCAGTATTTT
CASSEARNLGTQYF
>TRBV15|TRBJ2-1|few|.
TGTGCCACCAGCCTTGACACCTGGAATGAGCAGTTCTTC
CATSLDTWNEQFF
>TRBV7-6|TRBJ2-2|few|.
TGTGCCAGCAGCTTAGGCACGAGACCCGGAGCCGGGGAGCTGTTTTTT
CASSLGTRPGAGELFF
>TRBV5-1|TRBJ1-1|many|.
TGCGCCAGCAGTTTTTCCCGCACTGAAGCTTTCTTT
CASSFSRTEAFF
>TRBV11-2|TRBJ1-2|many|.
TGTGCCAGCAGCTTAGGGGTCCGATACTATGGCTACACCTTC
CASSLGVRYYGYTF
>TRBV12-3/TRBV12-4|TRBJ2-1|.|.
TGTGCCAGCAGTGCCCGACCCGCGGGTGAGCAGTTCTTC
CASSARPAGEQFF
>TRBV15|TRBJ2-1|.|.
TGTGCCACCAGCAGAGAGACGTCAAGGGGTAATGAGCAGTTCTTC
CATSRETSRGNEQFF
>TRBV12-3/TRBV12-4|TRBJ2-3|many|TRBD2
TGTGCCAGCAGTCTTAGCGGGGTTAGCACAGATACGCAGTATTTT
CASSLSGVSTDTQYF
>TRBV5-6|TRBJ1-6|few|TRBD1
TGTGCCAGCAGCTGGAGGAATACAGGGGAAAGAAATTCACCCCTCCACTTT
CASSWRNTGERNSPLHF
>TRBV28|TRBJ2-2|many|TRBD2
TGTGCCAGCAGCCTCATGTTGCGGGAGGGCACCGGGGAGCTGTTTTTT
CASSLMLREGTGELFF
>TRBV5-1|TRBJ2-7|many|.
TGCGCCAGCAGTTTTCCAGGGGACGAGCAGTACTTC
CASSFPGDEQYF
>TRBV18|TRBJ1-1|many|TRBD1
TGTGCCAGCTCACCACCATTCCACAGGGGAGACACTGAAGCTTTCTTT
CASSPPFHRGDTEAFF
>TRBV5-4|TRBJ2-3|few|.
TGTGCCAGCAGCCCCCCTGGACCTAATACGCAGTATTTT
CASSPPGPNTQYF
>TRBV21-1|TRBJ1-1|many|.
TGTGCCAGCAGCAAAGTCCTGAAGACAGATATATATGAGAGGACTGAAGCTTTCTTT
CASSKVLKTDIYERTEAFF
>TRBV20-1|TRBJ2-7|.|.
TGCAGTGCTAGAGTCTCCGAGCAGTACTTC
CSARVSEQYF
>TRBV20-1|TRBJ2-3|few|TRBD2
TGCAGTGCTAGAGTGCAACTAGCGGGCACAGATACGCAGTATTTT
CSARVQLAGTDTQYF
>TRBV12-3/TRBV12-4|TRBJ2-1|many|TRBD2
TGTGCCAGCAGACTAACCAGCGGGAGGGATGAGCAGTTCTTC
CASRLTSGRDEQFF
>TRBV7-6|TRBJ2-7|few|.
TGTGCCAGCAGCTTACTAGGGACCGTCGAATACGAGCAGTACTTC
CASSLLGTVEYEQYF
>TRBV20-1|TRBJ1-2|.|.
TGCAGTGCTAGAGCTGCCGGGACGGATTATGGCTACACCTTC
CSARAAGTDYGYTF
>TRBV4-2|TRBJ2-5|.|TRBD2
TGTGCCAGCAGCCAAGGGACTAGCGGGGGAGAGACCCAGTACTTC
CASSQGTSGGETQYF
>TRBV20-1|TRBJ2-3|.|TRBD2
TGCAGTGACGGTAGCGGGAGGGTGGGAGATACGCAGTATTTT
CSDGSGRVGDTQYF
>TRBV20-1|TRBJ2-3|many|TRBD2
TGCAGTGCCCGACCGACTAGCGGGAACACTTATACGCAGTATTTT
CSARPTSGNTYTQYF
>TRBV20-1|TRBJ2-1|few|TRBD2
TGCAGTGCTAGGCAGCGGGAAAGCTACAATGAGCAGTTCTTC
CSARQRESYNEQFF
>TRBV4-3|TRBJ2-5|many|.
TGCGCCAGCAGCCAAGAGCCCCCGAAAGGGGTTCAAGAGACCCAGTACTTC
CASSQEPPKGVQETQYF
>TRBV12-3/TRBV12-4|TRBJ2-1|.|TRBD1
TGTGCCAGCAGGACGGGACAGGGAAGATACAATGAGCAGTTCTTC
CASRTGQGRYNEQFF
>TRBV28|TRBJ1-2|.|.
TGTGCCAGCAGTTTAGGTCCGAGGGCTGCTGGCTACACCTTC
CASSLGPRAAGYTF
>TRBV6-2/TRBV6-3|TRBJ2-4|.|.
TGTGCCAGCAATCACCGGGGCCAAGGCAAAAACATTCAGTACTTC
CASNHRGQGKNIQYF
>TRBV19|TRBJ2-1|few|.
TGTGCCAGTAGTATCCCCCTAGCGAAACCCTACAATGAGCAGTTCTTC
CASSIPLAKPYNEQFF
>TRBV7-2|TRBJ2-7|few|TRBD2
TGTGCCAGCAGCCTAGTTAGCGGGAAAAACGGCTACGAGCAGTACTTC
CASSLVSGKNGYEQYF
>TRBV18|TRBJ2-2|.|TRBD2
TGTGCCAGCTCACCAAGACTAGCGGGGAACACCGGGGAGCTGTTTTTT
CASSPRLAGNTGELFF
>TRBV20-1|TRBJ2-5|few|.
TGCAGTGCCAGGACCCCGGGGGCCGGGAAAGAGACCCAGTACTTC
CSARTPGAGKETQYF